These T cell receptor beta chains were read from a single sample in a study of regulatory T cells in long-lasting Graves disease. TCRdb used MiXCR to reprocess the multiplex PCR reads, holding one entry per CDR3 protein. The sample shows 680,000 or so distinct CDR3 sequences, approximately 15% of them seen only once. These data were also reused for a study on T cells in Graves' hyperthyroidism and ophthalmopathy.

Sequences were derived from peripheral blood mononuclear cells (PBMCs), sampled at new diagnosis, from a patient treated with antithyroid drugs. Every receptor here comes from a woman aged 25-40 years with Graves disease. The CDR3 runs from the conserved cysteine through the conserved F or W. A D gene is named only where the DNA matches it firmly. Rows may omit the clone size; those that give it use once, few, many or a size class.

cdr3_length: 15
clone_size: NA
j_call: TRBJ1-5
v_call: TRBV4-1
d_call: NA
cdr3_aa: CASSQADTHGQSQHF
cdr3_nt: TGCGCCAGCAGCCAAGCCGACACGCACGGTCAGTCCCAGCATTTT

cdr3_length: 12
clone_size: few
j_call: TRBJ2-1
v_call: TRBV18
d_call: NA
cdr3_aa: CASSGARNEQFF
cdr3_nt: TGTGCCAGCTCCGGGGCGAGGAATGAGCAGTTCTTC

cdr3_length: 14
clone_size: many
j_call: TRBJ2-7
v_call: TRBV20-1
d_call: TRBD2
cdr3_aa: CSARGTSDSYEQYF
cdr3_nt: TGCAGTGCTAGAGGGACTAGCGACTCCTACGAGCAGTACTTC

cdr3_length: 13
clone_size: many
j_call: TRBJ2-3
v_call: TRBV27
d_call: NA
cdr3_aa: CASSLLSAGTQYF
cdr3_nt: TGTGCCAGCAGTTTATTGAGCGCTGGTACGCAGTATTTT

cdr3_length: 15
clone_size: many
j_call: TRBJ1-2
v_call: TRBV7-9
d_call: TRBD1
cdr3_aa: CASSLTGTGGYGYTF
cdr3_nt: TGTGCCAGCAGCCTCACCGGGACAGGGGGCTATGGCTACACCTTC

cdr3_length: 12
clone_size: few
j_call: TRBJ1-6
v_call: TRBV3-1
d_call: NA
cdr3_aa: CASSQAQAPLHF
cdr3_nt: TGTGCCAGCAGCCAAGCACAGGCACCCCTCCACTTT

cdr3_length: 14
clone_size: many
j_call: TRBJ2-1
v_call: TRBV30
d_call: NA
cdr3_aa: CAWSVTGNYNEQFF
cdr3_nt: TGTGCCTGGAGTGTCACTGGGAACTACAATGAGCAGTTCTTC

cdr3_length: 14
clone_size: many
j_call: TRBJ1-2
v_call: TRBV2
d_call: NA
cdr3_aa: CASSSGLSSYGYTF
cdr3_nt: TGTGCCAGCAGTTCGGGCCTGTCTAGCTATGGCTACACCTTC

cdr3_length: 16
clone_size: many
j_call: TRBJ2-6
v_call: TRBV28
d_call: TRBD1
cdr3_aa: CASSVDRGYGANVLTF
cdr3_nt: TGTGCCAGCAGTGTCGACAGGGGGTACGGGGCCAACGTCCTGACTTTC

cdr3_length: 17
clone_size: few
j_call: TRBJ2-2
v_call: TRBV20-1
d_call: NA
cdr3_aa: CSARVPRGDKNTGELFF
cdr3_nt: TGCAGTGCTAGAGTTCCGCGCGGGGACAAAAACACCGGGGAGCTGTTTTTT

cdr3_length: 15
clone_size: NA
j_call: TRBJ2-1
v_call: TRBV28
d_call: TRBD1
cdr3_aa: CASESPRDRGYEQFF
cdr3_nt: TGTGCCAGCGAATCCCCCCGGGACAGGGGCTACGAGCAGTTCTTC

cdr3_length: 14
clone_size: NA
j_call: TRBJ1-3
v_call: TRBV12-3/TRBV12-4
d_call: NA
cdr3_aa: CASSFYSSGNTIYF
cdr3_nt: TGTGCCAGCAGTTTTTACAGCTCTGGAAACACCATATATTTT

cdr3_length: 15
clone_size: few
j_call: TRBJ1-5
v_call: TRBV28
d_call: TRBD1
cdr3_aa: CASSLDRGPSRPQHF
cdr3_nt: TGTGCCAGCAGTTTAGACAGGGGGCCCTCTCGGCCCCAGCATTTT

cdr3_length: 14
clone_size: few
j_call: TRBJ2-2
v_call: TRBV28
d_call: NA
cdr3_aa: CASSPRRYTGELFF
cdr3_nt: TGTGCCAGCAGTCCGCGGAGATACACCGGGGAGCTGTTTTTT

cdr3_length: 15
clone_size: NA
j_call: TRBJ2-1
v_call: TRBV5-6
d_call: TRBD2
cdr3_aa: CASRSGTSGRNEQFF
cdr3_nt: TGTGCCAGCAGGTCCGGGACTAGCGGGAGAAATGAGCAGTTCTTC

cdr3_length: 16
clone_size: many
j_call: TRBJ2-3
v_call: TRBV28
d_call: TRBD2
cdr3_aa: CASSPTGTSGTDTQYF
cdr3_nt: TGTGCCAGCAGCCCCACCGGGACTAGCGGCACAGATACGCAGTATTTT

cdr3_length: 14
clone_size: NA
j_call: TRBJ2-7
v_call: TRBV5-1
d_call: NA
cdr3_aa: CASSLTGNTYEQYF
cdr3_nt: TGCGCCAGCAGCCTGACAGGAAACACCTACGAGCAGTACTTC

cdr3_length: 13
clone_size: NA
j_call: TRBJ1-1
v_call: TRBV4-2
d_call: TRBD1
cdr3_aa: CASSRGQGAEAFF
cdr3_nt: TGTGCCAGCAGCCGAGGACAGGGGGCCGAAGCTTTCTTT

cdr3_length: 14
clone_size: many
j_call: TRBJ2-3
v_call: TRBV11-2
d_call: NA
cdr3_aa: CASTQFGPTDTQYF
cdr3_nt: TGTGCCAGCACCCAGTTCGGACCCACAGATACGCAGTATTTT

cdr3_length: 13
clone_size: NA
j_call: TRBJ2-2
v_call: TRBV9
d_call: NA
cdr3_aa: CASSVSRVGELFF
cdr3_nt: TGTGCCAGCAGCGTTTCTCGTGTCGGGGAGCTGTTTTTT

cdr3_length: 12
clone_size: many
j_call: TRBJ1-2
v_call: TRBV7-2
d_call: TRBD1
cdr3_aa: CASSQQGAGYTF
cdr3_nt: TGTGCCAGCAGCCAGCAGGGGGCTGGCTACACCTTC

cdr3_length: 11
clone_size: many
j_call: TRBJ1-1
v_call: TRBV11-2
d_call: NA
cdr3_aa: CASSLGSEAFF
cdr3_nt: TGTGCCAGCAGCTTAGGATCTGAAGCTTTCTTT

cdr3_length: 16
clone_size: few
j_call: TRBJ2-3
v_call: TRBV30
d_call: TRBD2
cdr3_aa: CAWRPLTSGTADTQYF
cdr3_nt: TGTGCCTGGAGACCACTGACTAGCGGGACGGCAGATACGCAGTATTTT

cdr3_length: 15
clone_size: many
j_call: TRBJ1-5
v_call: TRBV28
d_call: NA
cdr3_aa: CASILRDRSNQPQHF
cdr3_nt: TGTGCCAGCATTTTACGGGACCGTAGCAATCAGCCCCAGCATTTT

cdr3_length: 16
clone_size: NA
j_call: TRBJ2-1
v_call: TRBV7-2
d_call: NA
cdr3_aa: CASSRWGGVTYNEQFF
cdr3_nt: TGTGCCAGCAGCCGCTGGGGCGGGGTTACCTACAATGAGCAGTTCTTC

cdr3_length: 14
clone_size: few
j_call: TRBJ2-2
v_call: TRBV7-2
d_call: NA
cdr3_aa: CASSSRVNTGELFF
cdr3_nt: TGTGCCAGCAGCTCCAGGGTGAACACCGGGGAGCTGTTTTTT

cdr3_length: 16
clone_size: few
j_call: TRBJ1-5
v_call: TRBV29-1
d_call: NA
cdr3_aa: CSGMGDKSPRNQPQHF
cdr3_nt: TGCAGCGGAATGGGGGACAAAAGCCCGAGGAATCAGCCCCAGCATTTT

cdr3_length: 15
clone_size: many
j_call: TRBJ2-2
v_call: TRBV12-3/TRBV12-4
d_call: NA
cdr3_aa: CASRGTAANTGELFF
cdr3_nt: TGTGCCAGCAGGGGGACGGCCGCGAACACCGGGGAGCTGTTTTTT

cdr3_length: 16
clone_size: many
j_call: TRBJ1-5
v_call: TRBV28
d_call: NA
cdr3_aa: CASSLLSSYSNQPQHF
cdr3_nt: TGTGCCAGCAGTTTGCTCAGCAGTTATAGCAATCAGCCCCAGCATTTT

cdr3_length: 13
clone_size: many
j_call: TRBJ2-1
v_call: TRBV14
d_call: NA
cdr3_aa: CASSLGTFHEQFF
cdr3_nt: TGTGCCAGCAGCCTGGGTACGTTTCATGAGCAGTTCTTC

cdr3_length: 13
clone_size: many
j_call: TRBJ2-1
v_call: TRBV29-1
d_call: TRBD2
cdr3_aa: CSVLGLQGDEQFF
cdr3_nt: TGCAGCGTTTTGGGACTACAAGGTGATGAGCAGTTCTTC

cdr3_length: 15
clone_size: once
j_call: TRBJ1-1
v_call: TRBV10-2
d_call: NA
cdr3_aa: CASSDNRLKNTEAFF
cdr3_nt: TGCGCCAGCAGTGACAATCGGCTTAAGAACACTGAAGCTTTCTTT